This T cell receptor (beta chain) comes out of a study of T cells in Graves' hyperthyroidism and ophthalmopathy. The investigators amplified TCR beta CDR3 regions from RNA transcripts. A first-round RT-PCR of the TCR CDR3 used the HTBI primer set. MiXCR, applied by TCRdb to the multiplex PCR reads, yields one record per CDR3 protein. The sample has more than 500,000 distinct CDR3 sequences; 14% are singletons. The germline gives CDR1 SGHTA, CDR2 FQGNSA. The J segment lost 2 bases and the V segment lost 2 bases, leaving 6 bases of the junction unmatched. CDR3 length: 16 amino acids. This clonotype was recorded at least ten times.

The sequencing input was blood. This TCR was recovered from a woman aged 40 to 50 with Graves' hyperthyroidism. This chain links TRBV7-2 with TRBJ2-1; 7 bases fit TRBD2. The CDR3 sequence: CASSLFRSGTYNEQFF. Written as DNA, the CDR3 is TGTGCCAGCAGCTTATTCCGCAGCGGGACCTACAATGAGCAGTTCTTC. The entire variable domain, with the rest obtained from reference TRBV7-2 and TRBJ2-1, is as follows: GAGVSQSPSNKVTEKGKDVELRCDPISGHTALYWYRQSLGQGLEFLIYFQGNSAPDKSGLPSDRFSAERTGGSVSTLTIQRTQQEDSAVYLCASSLFRSGTYNEQFFGPGTRLTVL.